These 23 T cell receptor beta chains came from one sample sequenced in a study of OX40 agonist ivuxolimab in advanced cancers. The method was immunoSEQ multiplex PCR; TCRdb's version includes in-frame clones alone and lacks a portion of them. Here the sample spans approximately 60,000 clones, approximately 84% being singletons. The sample consisted of CD4+ or CD8+ T cells sorted from blood, taken in a trial of the OX40 agonist ivuxolimab. All receptors derive from an adult with an advanced solid tumor such as melanoma, head and neck, liver or kidney cancer.

The J gene is TRBJ2-2, the V gene TRBV7-8; D gene ambiguous. Germline assignment: CDR1 SGHVS and CDR2 FQNEAQ. This CDR3 is built from 16 residues. Trimming took off 5 bases at V and 1 base at J, with 14 bases between the two ends. Here the CDR3 reads CASSVPVRLNTGELFF. Here the CDR3 DNA reads TGTGCCAGCAGCGTCCCGGTCCGGTTGAACACCGGGGAGCTGTTTTTT.

The chain is built from TRBV4-2 and TRBJ2-1; 10 bases are shared with TRBD2. Germline CDR1 is LGHNA and CDR2 is YNFKEQ. This CDR3 comprises 20 residues. The junction had 14 bases not matched to a gene; V was cut back by 0 bases and J by 3 bases. CDR3 bases: TGTGCCAGCAGCCAAGAGGGAGAAGCGGGAGGGCGGACGGACTACAATGAGCAGTTCTTC. This sequence encodes CASSQEGEAGGRTDYNEQFF.

This chain links TRBV7-2 with TRBJ1-2; D possibly corresponds to TRBD1 (5 bases). Trimming cost V 6 bases and J 0 bases, with 14 bases left between them. CDR1 is SGHTA and CDR2 is FQGNSA in the germline V gene. The CDR3 runs 15 residues. CDR3 loop: CASRRDRIANYGYTF. The CDR3 nucleotides are TGTGCCAGCAGAAGAGACAGAATAGCTAACTATGGCTACACCTTC.

V usage is TRBV5-4 and J usage is TRBJ1-2; D not certain. The CDR3 spans 14 residues. Trimming stripped 1 base from V and 4 bases from J, with 11 bases between. Looked up from germline, CDR1 is SGHNT and CDR2 is YYREEE (reference sequence). The DNA of the CDR3 is TGTGCCAGCAGCTTGATAGGAGTCGGCTATGGCTACACCTTC. Protein product: CASSLIGVGYGYTF. The full variable domain, rest sourced from reference TRBV5-4 and TRBJ1-2, is ETGVTQSPTHLIKTRGQQVTLRCSSQSGHNTVSWYQQALGQGPQFIFQYYREEENGRGNFPPRFSGLQFPNYSSELNVNALELDDSALYLCASSLIGVGYGYTFGSGTRLTVV.

J is TRBJ1-1 and V is TRBV23-1; 8 positions agree with TRBD1. TRBV23-1 is labeled an ORF, and its function is uncertain. The CDR3 spans 15 residues. V dropped 3 bases and J dropped 6; count of bases not matched to a gene: 9. The CDR3 here is CASSHLDRGGAEAFF. The CDR3, as DNA: TGCGCCAGCAGTCATCTCGACAGGGGAGGAGCTGAAGCTTTCTTT.

V and J are TRBV9 and TRBJ1-4, with D possibly TRBD1 on 6 matching bases. Germline V lookup: CDR1 SGDLS, CDR2 YYNGEE. This CDR3 contains 17 residues. Trimming took 0 bases from V and 7 from J, leaving 19 bases between them. The CDR3 here is CASSVGRGPGYIEKLFF. The CDR3 nucleotides are TGTGCCAGCAGCGTAGGTCGGGGGCCGGGGTACATTGAAAAACTGTTTTTT. Combining the CDR3 with reference TRBV9 and TRBJ1-4 gives the whole variable domain DSGVTQTPKHLITATGQRVTLRCSPRSGDLSVYWYQQSLDQGLQFLIQYYNGEERAKGNILERFSAQQFPDLHSELNLSSLELGDSALYFCASSVGRGPGYIEKLFFGSGTQLSVL.

The chain combines TRBV29-1 with TRBJ1-1; 7 nucleotides match TRBD1. Per the germline V gene, CDR1 is SQVTM and CDR2 is ANQGSEA. V lost 3 bases to trimming and J lost 4 bases; unmatched junction nucleotides: 2. The length of the CDR3 is 12 residues. The DNA of the CDR3 is TGCAGCGTTGAGAGGGGGCCCACTGAAGCTTTCTTT. Protein: CSVERGPTEAFF.

The V call is TRBV2, the J call TRBJ2-7; 7 bases match TRBD1. The CDR3 runs to 12 residues. Germline V gives CDR1 SNHLY, CDR2 FYNNEI. V was pared by 6 bases and J by 3 bases, with 2 bases of the junction left unmatched. CDR3 sequence reads: CASRGDSYEQYF. CDR3 bases: TGTGCCAGCAGAGGGGACAGCTACGAGCAGTACTTC. Complete variable domain (other parts from reference TRBV2 and TRBJ2-7): EPEVTQTPSHQVTQMGQEVILRCVPISNHLYFYWYRQILGQKVEFLVSFYNNEISEKSEIFDDQFSVERPDGSNFTLKIRSTKLEDSAMYFCASRGDSYEQYFGPGTRLTVT.

The chain's CDR3 is CASSLGTSAQETQYF. The CDR3 coding sequence is TGTGCCAGCAGCTTGGGGACTAGCGCTCAAGAGACCCAGTACTTC. The rearrangement uses TRBV9 and TRBJ2-5; 10 bases are a match to TRBD2. Germline V gives CDR1 SGDLS, CDR2 YYNGEE. J gave up 2 bases and V 4 bases, and 5 bases lay outside the gene matches. There are 15 residues in the CDR3. Full variable domain (outside the CDR3, taken from reference TRBV9 and TRBJ2-5): DSGVTQTPKHLITATGQRVTLRCSPRSGDLSVYWYQQSLDQGLQFLIQYYNGEERAKGNILERFSAQQFPDLHSELNLSSLELGDSALYFCASSLGTSAQETQYFGPGTRLLVL.

This clone was observed a handful of times. The chain recombines TRBV7-2 with TRBJ2-3; 7 positions agree with TRBD2. The CDR3 is 17 residues long. V was pared by 5 bases and J by 1 base, with 12 bases of the junction left unmatched. Germline assignment: CDR1 SGHTA and CDR2 FQGNSA. The CDR3 DNA follows: TGTGCCAGCAGCCAATTCCCGGGACTACCGCGCACAGATACGCAGTATTTT. Residues: CASSQFPGLPRTDTQYF.

V usage is TRBV4-3 and J usage is TRBJ2-7, with 8 positions matching TRBD1. This CDR3 region has 15 residues. Germline-derived CDR1 and CDR2 are LGHNA and YSLEER. V dropped 0 bases and J dropped 4; count of bases not matched to a gene: 5. The CDR3 region is CASSQEPGQEYEQYF. The CDR3 DNA follows: TGCGCCAGCAGCCAAGAACCGGGACAGGAGTACGAGCAGTACTTC.

The chain uses TRBV19 and TRBJ1-1; TRBD1 might be the D (6 bases). This CDR3 comprises 15 residues. Germline assignment: CDR1 LNHDA and CDR2 SQIVND (reference sequence). V lost 4 bases to trimming and J lost 0 bases, with 12 bases between them. CDR3 sequence (DNA): TGTGCCAGTAGTAGGGACAAGGGCTTGAACACTGAAGCTTTCTTT. Translating it yields CASSRDKGLNTEAFF.

The chain is built from TRBV7-2 and TRBJ1-2, with 8 bases fitting TRBD1. CDR3 length equals 14 residues. CDR1 SGHTA and CDR2 FQGNSA come from the germline V gene. V shed 5 bases and J 8 bases; nucleotides not matched to a gene: 10. CDR3: CASSARTGRIGYTF. CDR3 bases: TGTGCCAGCAGCGCGAGGACAGGGCGAATCGGCTACACCTTC.

This clone was recorded only once. The CDR3 is CASGPQVRGTLSNQPQHF. DNA for the CDR3: TGTGCTAGTGGTCCCCAGGTGCGGGGGACCCTTAGCAATCAGCCCCAGCATTTT. The V and J genes are TRBV12-5 and TRBJ1-5, with a tentative D call TRBD1 (5 bases). CDR1 and CDR2 (germline): LGHNT, FRNRAP. CDR3 length equals 18 residues. V was pared by 5 bases and J by 0 bases, with 20 bases between.

The count of this clone is one. The CDR3 DNA follows: TGTGCCAGCAGCTTGGGCCAGGTCAAAAATTCACCCCTCCACTTT. Residues: CASSLGQVKNSPLHF. The chain is built from TRBV5-4 and TRBJ1-6; D not resolved. This CDR3 is 15 amino acids long. Trimming cost V 0 bases and J 7 bases, with 11 bases left between them. CDR1 SGHNT and CDR2 YYREEE come from the germline V gene (reference sequence).

The gene calls are TRBV7-9 and TRBJ2-3; TRBD2 agrees at 7 bases. Germline trimming cut 5 bases from V and 0 bases from J; bases unmatched to any gene: 2. This CDR3 comprises 14 residues. Germline-derived CDR1 and CDR2 are SEHNR and FQNEAQ (reference sequence). The CDR3: CASSHSGSTDTQYF. DNA of the CDR3: TGTGCCAGCAGCCATAGCGGGAGCACAGATACGCAGTATTTT.

The V gene is TRBV15, the J gene TRBJ2-1; D gene ambiguous. The CDR3 consists of 15 residues. V shed 0 bases and J shed 6 bases, with 12 bases lying between them. CDR1 is LNHNV and CDR2 is YYDKDF in the germline V gene (reference sequence). The CDR3: CATSRDHETVNEQFF. The CDR3 region has the DNA TGTGCCACCAGCAGAGATCATGAGACTGTCAATGAGCAGTTCTTC.

This rearrangement joins TRBV2 to TRBJ2-3, with D unresolved. The V end was cut by 6 bases, the J end by 10 bases, with 14 bases between. The length of the CDR3 is 12 residues. Germline V gene sequence: CDR1 SNHLY, CDR2 FYNNEI. CDR3 sequence: CASRMGSWAQYF. CDR3 DNA sequence: TGTGCCAGCAGGATGGGCTCCTGGGCGCAGTATTTT.

This chain connects TRBV4-3 to TRBJ2-2; 7 nucleotides line up with TRBD2. This CDR3 has 14 residues. Germline loops: CDR1 LGHNA, CDR2 YSLEER. V dropped 4 bases and J dropped 2; count of bases not matched to a gene: 1. CDR3 DNA sequence: TGCGCCAGCAGCCCTAGCGGAAACACCGGGGAGCTGTTTTTT. Translating gives CASSPSGNTGELFF.

V is TRBV14 and J is TRBJ2-3; 8 positions match TRBD2. CDR3 size: 19 residues. V trimming: 4 bases; J trimming: 2 bases; junction bases outside the gene matches: 17. Germline CDR1 is SGHDN and CDR2 is FVKESK. CDR3 DNA: TGTGCCAGCAGCCGACGGGGCGTGGGAAGTAGCGGGGTCACAGATACGCAGTATTTT. Translated: CASSRRGVGSSGVTDTQYF.

This chain uses TRBV9 with TRBJ2-3, with TRBD2 matching 11 bases. Per the germline V gene, CDR1 is SGDLS and CDR2 is YYNGEE. The ends lost 2 bases at V and 3 bases at J; junction bases unmatched: 2. This CDR3 has 15 residues. CDR3 bases: TGTGCCAGCAGCGTCCGACTAGCGGGGACAGATACGCAGTATTTT. It translates to CASSVRLAGTDTQYF.

The chain is built from TRBV5-1 and TRBJ2-2; 10 nucleotides agree with TRBD1. J gave up 4 bases and V 4 bases, and 10 bases lay outside the gene matches. Germline values: CDR1 SGHRS, CDR2 YFSETQ. This CDR3 is 17 amino acids long. This chain's CDR3 is CASSNRDRGSPTGELFF. The DNA of the CDR3 is TGCGCCAGCAGCAACCGGGACAGGGGTTCTCCCACCGGGGAGCTGTTTTTT.

The rearrangement uses TRBV7-2 and TRBJ2-5; D unresolved. The CDR3 has 15 residues. Germline V gene sequence: CDR1 SGHTA, CDR2 FQGNSA. Between the trimmed V and J ends, which lost 2 bases and 2 bases, there was a span of 12 bases. CDR3 protein: CASSLLPGGQETQYF. CDR3 DNA: TGTGCCAGCAGCTTACTTCCAGGCGGACAAGAGACCCAGTACTTC.